The 18 T cell receptor beta chains given below trace back to one sample, sequenced in a study of regulatory dendritic cells for organ transplantation. Clones were sequenced by immunoSEQ multiplex PCR, and TCRdb holds only the in-frame ones, with some missing. The sample has about 4,200 clones; about 62% are singletons. CFSE-labeled sorted T cells met regulatory or mature dendritic cells for 4 to 6 days. These TCRs' antigens remain unknown. The sample taken for sequencing was memory CD8+ T cells from blood cultured with regulatory dendritic cells. Stated subset: CD45RO+ memory T cells. The receptor set was obtained from a human donor in good health.

The rearrangement joins TRBV7-9 to TRBJ1-3; a weak D match, TRBD1 (6 bases). Looked up from germline, CDR1 is SEHNR and CDR2 is FQNEAQ (reference sequence). The CDR3 runs 17 residues. The ends were cut back, 5 bases at V and 0 bases at J, with 17 bases in the middle. This CDR3 is CASSATSDRSSGNTIYF. CDR3 bases: TGTGCCAGCAGCGCGACCTCCGACAGGAGCTCTGGAAACACCATATATTTT.

This clone was observed a handful of times. The rearrangement uses TRBV7-9 and TRBJ2-5; the D gene is possibly TRBD2 (5 bases). V lost 5 bases and J 3 bases, leaving 13 bases between the germline ends. The germline V gene has CDR1 SEHNR and CDR2 FQNEAQ (reference sequence). The CDR3 contains 14 residues. As DNA, the CDR3 is TGTGCCAGCAGCCGGGCTCTAGCCGAAGAGACCCAGTACTTC. The encoded protein is CASSRALAEETQYF.

By its share, this clone is medium-sized. This chain connects TRBV27 to TRBJ1-1; TRBD1 might be the D (5 bases). Trimming stripped 7 bases from V and 1 base from J, with 13 bases between. The CDR3 length is 14 residues. Germline CDR1 and CDR2: MNHEY and SMNVEV (reference sequence). The CDR3 sequence: CASTPLGQNTEAFF. The CDR3, as DNA: TGTGCCAGCACTCCTCTCGGACAGAACACTGAAGCTTTCTTT.

The chain links TRBV11-2 to TRBJ1-2; possibly TRBD1 for D (5 bases). Per the germline V gene, CDR1 is SGHAT and CDR2 is FQNNGV. Deletions cut 6 bases from V and 7 bases from J, with 12 bases between. This CDR3 contains 12 residues. This chain's CDR3 is CASSSLGGGYTF. The CDR3, as DNA: TGTGCCAGCAGTTCTCTGGGGGGTGGCTACACCTTC.

J is TRBJ2-1 and V is TRBV7-9; perhaps TRBD2 as D (5 bases). In germline, CDR1 is SEHNR, CDR2 FQNEAQ (reference sequence). The CDR3 runs 12 residues. V was cut by 5 bases and J by 6 bases, with 8 bases left in between. The CDR3 loop is CASSRDVNEQFF. Here the CDR3 DNA reads TGTGCCAGCAGCCGGGATGTCAATGAGCAGTTCTTC.

V is TRBV12-1 and J is TRBJ2-7; TRBD2 was called by the table and not checked on the DNA. TRBV12-1 is a listed pseudogene. The CDR3 is 16 amino acids. CDR3 sequence reads: CASSFTLRRGAYEQYF. DNA for the CDR3: TGTGCCAGCAGCTTTACCCTTCGGCGGGGGGCGTACGAGCAGTACTTC.

There are a few counts of this clone. DNA for the CDR3: TGTGCCAGCAGTTGGACAGGGGGGCACAATGAGCAGTTCTTC. Residues: CASSWTGGHNEQFF. This rearrangement joins TRBV6-5 to TRBJ2-1; 10 nucleotides match TRBD1. The J segment lost 5 bases and the V segment lost 4 bases, leaving 2 bases of the junction unmatched. Germline V gives CDR1 MNHEY, CDR2 SVGAGI. The CDR3 is 14 residues long.

This chain links TRBV4-2 with TRBJ2-5; 7 positions agree with TRBD2. V lost 1 base, J lost 1 base, and 3 bases stayed unmatched. This CDR3 has 15 residues. The germline CDR1 and CDR2 sequences are LGHNA and YNFKEQ. The CDR3 region is CASSQGGGSQETQYF. CDR3 coding DNA: TGTGCCAGCAGCCAAGGGGGGGGGAGCCAAGAGACCCAGTACTTC.

This clone has just a few counts. This chain joins TRBV11-2 and TRBJ2-1; 9 bases map to TRBD1. The CDR3 spans 17 residues. The germline gives CDR1 SGHAT, CDR2 FQNNGV. With V trimmed by 1 base and J by 4 bases, 8 bases remained unmatched. CDR3 amino acids: CASSLAASDRGYNEQFF. CDR3 coding DNA: TGTGCCAGCAGCTTAGCCGCCTCGGACAGGGGATACAATGAGCAGTTCTTC. The complete variable domain, with remaining parts taken from reference TRBV11-2 and TRBJ2-1, reads EAGVAQSPRYKIIEKRQSVAFWCNPISGHATLYWYQQILGQGPKLLIQFQNNGVVDDSQLPKDRFSAERLKGVDSTLKIQPAKLEDSAVYLCASSLAASDRGYNEQFFGPGTRLTVL.

Comments on this clone: Other DNA sequences from this sample encode an identical CDR3 as well. The CDR3, as DNA: TGCGCCAGCAGCCAACTAGCGGGGGGAGGCAATGAGCAGTTCTTC. It codes for CASSQLAGGGNEQFF. V usage is TRBV4-1 and J usage is TRBJ2-1; 11 nucleotides line up with TRBD2. The CDR3 runs 15 residues. Germline lookup yields CDR1 MGHRA and CDR2 YSYEKL. V was clipped by 2 bases and J by 6 bases; unmatched bases: 3.

This clone was detected a few times. The chain combines TRBV5-1 with TRBJ2-6, with 9 bases lining up with TRBD1. CDR1 is SGHRS and CDR2 is YFSETQ in the germline V gene. The CDR3 totals 19 residues. The junction had 10 bases not matched to a gene; V was cut back by 3 bases and J by 0 bases. This CDR3 reads CASSSPPGQGNSGANVLTF. In nucleotides, the CDR3 is TGCGCCAGCAGCTCCCCTCCGGGACAGGGCAACTCTGGGGCCAACGTCCTGACTTTC.

This clone was detected only a few times. CDR3 protein: CASSPQGGTEAFF. For the CDR3, the DNA is TGTGCCAGCAGTCCTCAGGGGGGCACTGAAGCTTTCTTT. The chain carries TRBV9 and TRBJ1-1; 7 bases fit TRBD1. Per the germline V gene, CDR1 is SGDLS and CDR2 is YYNGEE. The ends lost 5 bases at V and 4 bases at J; junction bases unmatched: 5. The CDR3 spans 13 residues.

This clone has just one count. The chain carries TRBV4-1 and TRBJ1-1; 8 bases line up with TRBD1. The CDR3 totals 18 residues. V lost 1 base and J lost 3; bases outside the gene matches: 13. From germline, CDR1 is MGHRA and CDR2 YSYEKL. As DNA, the CDR3 is TGCGCCAGCAGCCAAGGGACAGGGCAAATTTGTTGCTACACTGAAGCTTTCTTT. This gives the protein CASSQGTGQICCYTEAFF.

The J gene is TRBJ1-1, the V gene TRBV7-9; no reliable D call. The CDR3 length is 15 residues. Germline CDR1 reads SEHNR; CDR2 reads FQNEAQ (reference sequence). Trimming took 10 bases from V and 2 from J, leaving 20 bases between them. The CDR3 DNA is TGTGCCACCGGCGGGGTAGGAAAGGCTAACACTGAAGCTTTCTTT. It yields the protein CATGGVGKANTEAFF.

This clone is labeled medium-sized. The chain uses TRBV6-1 and TRBJ1-6; D uncertain. The germline CDR1 and CDR2 sequences are MNHNS and SASEGT. V was cut by 1 base and J by 8 bases, with 6 bases left in between. The CDR3 is 13 amino acids. The CDR3 DNA reads as TGTGCCAGCAGTGAAGTCGAGCATTCACCCCTCCACTTT. Its protein is CASSEVEHSPLHF.

This chain uses TRBV11-3 with TRBJ1-1; 7 nucleotides match TRBD1. V lost 6 bases, J lost 4 bases, and 5 bases stayed unmatched. The V gene's germline CDR1 is SGHNT and CDR2 YENEEA. The CDR3 spans 13 residues. CDR3 sequence: CASSPQGGTEAFF. In DNA form, the CDR3 reads TGTGCCAGCAGTCCTCAGGGGGGCACTGAAGCTTTCTTT. Filled out from reference TRBV11-3 and TRBJ1-1, the complete variable domain reads EAGVVQSPRYKIIEKKQPVAFWCNPISGHNTLYWYLQNLGQGPELLIRYENEEAVDDSQLPKDRFSAERLKGVDSTLKIQPAELGDSAVYLCASSPQGGTEAFFGQGTRLTVV.

The chain carries TRBV7-3 and TRBJ2-1; the D is unclear. Germline V lookup: CDR1 SGHTA, CDR2 FQGTGA. The CDR3 consists of 13 residues. The V gene lost 6 bases and the J gene lost 4 bases, with 10 bases spanning the gap. The CDR3 reads CASSLGSYNEQFF. CDR3 in DNA: TGTGCCAGCAGTTTGGGCAGTTACAATGAGCAGTTCTTC.

CDR3 nucleotides: TGTGCCAGCAGCTTAGAGGCAGGGGGCTACTATGGCTACACCTTC. The encoded protein is CASSLEAGGYYGYTF. The chain links TRBV7-9 to TRBJ1-2; 8 nucleotides agree with TRBD1. Unmatched junction bases numbered 4, after V lost 1 base and J lost 3 bases. The CDR3 sequence is 15 residues long. Germline V gene data show CDR1 as SEHNR and CDR2 as FQNEAQ (reference sequence).